This T cell receptor (beta chain) was sequenced during a study of CD8 T cells in Susac syndrome. Trimming took off 3 bases at V and 0 bases at J, with 14 bases between the two ends. The germline V gene encodes CDR1 SEHNR and CDR2 FQNEAQ (reference sequence). This CDR3 spans 16 amino acids. RNA amounts of about 0.45 to 1 ug underwent reverse transcription with random hexamers. The authors amplified TCR beta CDR3 across 54 Vbeta and 13 Jbeta using immunoSEQ multiplex PCR. A single record per CDR3 protein comes from TCRdb applying MiXCR to the immunoSEQ multiplex PCR reads. The top ten clones hold roughly 0.064% of a sample with 300,000 to 350,000 distinct CDR3 sequences, approximately 90% of them seen once. Sequencing of TCR beta was carried out in blood CD8+ and CD4+ T cells. The multiple sclerosis control cohort comprised treatment-naive individuals presenting with stable or active relapsing-remitting disease. Negative isolation yielded CD8+ and CD4+ T cells; FACS enriched TEMRA cells.

This receptor was taken from a human donor with multiple sclerosis. The material sequenced was CD4+ T cells from PBMCs. The chain has TRBV7-9 and TRBJ1-1, with D uncertain. The CDR3 sequence is CASSLEFTDLNTEAFF. As DNA, the CDR3 is TGTGCCAGCAGCTTGGAATTTACGGACCTGAACACTGAAGCTTTCTTT.